This T cell receptor (beta chain) is from a study of CD8 T cells in Susac syndrome. This clonotype is a singleton in its sample. cDNA came from about 0.51 to 1 ug RNA primed by random hexamers. TCRdb redid the calling of the immunoSEQ multiplex PCR reads with MiXCR, one entry per CDR3 protein. The profile shows over 350,000 distinct CDR3 sequences, 85% to 90% of them singletons. Germline CDR1 is DFQATT and CDR2 is SNEGSKA (reference sequence). The CDR3 extends over 13 amino acids. After removal of 4 bases from V and 9 bases from J, the junction contained 8 bases not matched to a gene. Sequencing was performed on CD8+ T cells from PBMCs. This sequence joins TRBV20-1 and TRBJ2-1; 8 bases map to TRBD2. The clonotype comes from a human donor with multiple sclerosis. DNA of the CDR3: TGCAGTGCTACAGCGGGAGCTTTTGGTGAGCAGTTCTTC. It is translated as CSATAGAFGEQFF.